This TCR beta chain comes out of a study of blood T cell repertoires in COVID-19. Study-level background: Material from acute and convalescent COVID-19 was sourced from the United States, Italy and Spain.

Original processing notes: Counts of nucleated cells, estimated from reference gene primer amplification, were obtained. TCRdb keeps only in-frame clones here, not all; method: immunoSEQ multiplex PCR. That table furnishes V, J and clone size, whereas the DNA furnished D and trimming. This table holds about 150,000 clones, around 91% found once. Germline loops: CDR1 MGHRA, CDR2 YSYEKL. The CDR3 runs to 15 residues. V lost 0 bases to trimming and J lost 2 bases, with 9 bases between them. V and J are TRBV4-1 and TRBJ2-3; D gene unclear. The TCR originated in a middle-aged woman with acute or convalescent COVID-19. Sequenced material: peripheral blood. The CDR3 nucleotides read TGCGCCAGCAGCCAAGATCCTATTACCACAGATACGCAGTATTTT. Translation: CASSQDPITTDTQYF.